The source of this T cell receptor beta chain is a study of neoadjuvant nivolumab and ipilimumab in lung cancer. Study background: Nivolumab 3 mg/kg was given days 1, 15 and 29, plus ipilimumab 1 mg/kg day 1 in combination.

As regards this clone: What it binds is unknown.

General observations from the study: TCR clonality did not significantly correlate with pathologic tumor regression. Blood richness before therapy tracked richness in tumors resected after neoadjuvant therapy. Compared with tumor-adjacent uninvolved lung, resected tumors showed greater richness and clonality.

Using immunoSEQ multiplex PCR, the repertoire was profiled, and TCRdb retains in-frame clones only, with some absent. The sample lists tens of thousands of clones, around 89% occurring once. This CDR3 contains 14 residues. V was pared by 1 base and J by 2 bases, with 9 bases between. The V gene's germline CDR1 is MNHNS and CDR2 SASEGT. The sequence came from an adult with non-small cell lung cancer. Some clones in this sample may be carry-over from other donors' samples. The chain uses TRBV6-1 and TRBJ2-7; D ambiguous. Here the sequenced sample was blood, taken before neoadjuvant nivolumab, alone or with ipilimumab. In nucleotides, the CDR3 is TGTGCCAGCAGTGAAGATCGTAATACCTACGAGCAGTACTTC. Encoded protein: CASSEDRNTYEQYF.